The 9 T cell receptor beta chains listed next were all sequenced from one sample in a study of T cell repertoires in cytomegalovirus infection. TCRdb ran MiXCR on the reads and lists one entry per CDR3 protein. Of roughly 180,000 distinct CDR3 sequences listed, about 20% are singletons. Their specific antigens are unknown. The material sequenced was CD8+ T cells from cultured PBMCs, taken from culture after CMV antigen stimulation. The receptors were gathered from a human donor in good health (CMV status not recorded). Some clones in this sample may be carry-over from other donors' samples.

The chain links TRBV7-6 to TRBJ2-3; possibly TRBD1 for D (6 bases). Looked up from germline, CDR1 is SGHVS and CDR2 is FNYEAQ. The CDR3 has 15 residues. Trimming stripped 1 base from V and 2 bases from J, with 10 bases between. CDR3 residues: CASSLGAGDTDTQYF. The CDR3 bases are TGTGCCAGCAGCTTAGGGGCAGGGGACACAGATACGCAGTATTTT. The complete variable domain, with remaining parts taken from reference TRBV7-6 and TRBJ2-3, reads GAGVSQSPRYKVTKRGQDVALRCDPISGHVSLYWYRQALGQGPEFLTYFNYEAQQDKSGLPNDRFSAERPEGSISTLTIQRTEQRDSAMYRCASSLGAGDTDTQYFGPGTRLTVL.

The chain links TRBV12-3 or TRBV12-4 to TRBJ2-2; maybe TRBD1 (6 bases). The CDR3 runs 15 residues. The V end was cut by 6 bases, the J end by 5 bases, with 16 bases between. CDR3 bases: TGTGCCAGCAGCACCCACAGGGATCGGACCGGGGAGCTGTTTTTT. Translation gives CASSTHRDRTGELFF.

The V and J genes are TRBV4-2 and TRBJ2-7; the D is unclear. The CDR3 sequence is 12 residues long. V lost 5 bases and J 4 bases, leaving 9 bases between the germline ends. Germline CDR1 is LGHNA and CDR2 is YNFKEQ. CDR3 bases: TGTGCCAGCAGCGAAGGACCATACGAGCAGTACTTC. Amino acid sequence: CASSEGPYEQYF.

The chain joins TRBV4-3 to TRBJ2-3; 13 bases fit TRBD2. CDR3 length equals 17 residues. The germline CDR1 and CDR2 sequences are LGHNA and YSLEER. The junction had 8 bases not matched to a gene; V was cut back by 1 base and J by 7 bases. CDR3 loop: CASSQVTSGGVRNTQYF. In nucleotides, the CDR3 is TGCGCCAGCAGCCAAGTCACTAGCGGGGGGGTAAGGAATACGCAGTATTTT.

This clonotype was counted a single time. V gene TRBV5-5 combines with J gene TRBJ1-1; D perhaps matches TRBD1 (5 bases). Germline CDR1 reads SGHKS; CDR2 reads YYEKEE (reference sequence). V gave up 4 bases and J gave up 5 bases, with 21 bases separating them. The CDR3 totals 16 residues. CDR3 sequence: CASSPGRRPFGTEAFF. The CDR3 DNA is TGTGCCAGCAGCCCGGGGCGTAGGCCCTTTGGGACTGAAGCTTTCTTT.

This clonotype was detected a few times. The chain combines TRBV7-9 with TRBJ2-1; tentatively, D is TRBD2 (6 bases). CDR3 size: 13 residues. Germline V lookup: CDR1 SEHNR, CDR2 FQNEAQ (reference sequence). Between the trimmed V and J ends, which lost 7 bases and 6 bases, there was a span of 13 bases. CDR3 residues: CASTSGGVNEQFF. In DNA form, the CDR3 reads TGTGCCAGCACTTCCGGAGGGGTCAATGAGCAGTTCTTC.

The V call is TRBV2, the J call TRBJ1-1; no definite D call. The germline V gene has CDR1 SNHLY and CDR2 FYNNEI. The CDR3 runs to 12 residues. V lost 4 bases to trimming and J lost 5 bases, with 8 bases between them. This CDR3 is CASSVRKTEAFF. As DNA, the CDR3 is TGTGCCAGCAGTGTCCGAAAAACTGAAGCTTTCTTT.

This clonotype was recorded a few times. This chain joins TRBV28 and TRBJ2-1; TRBD1 might be the D (6 bases). Germline CDR1 and CDR2: MDHEN and SYDVKM. The CDR3 runs 16 residues. V shed 2 bases and J shed 5 bases, with 16 bases lying between them. The CDR3 sequence: CASSLRGTYPHNEQFF. CDR3 DNA: TGTGCCAGCAGTTTAAGGGGGACATATCCCCACAATGAGCAGTTCTTC.

This clonotype came up a few times. The chain joins TRBV7-6 to TRBJ2-5; 13 positions match TRBD2. The CDR3 covers 16 residues. Germline CDR1 reads SGHVS; CDR2 reads FNYEAQ. V gave up 5 bases and J gave up 4 bases; unmatched junction bases: 7. The CDR3 region is CASSRLAGGMVETQYF. CDR3 DNA: TGTGCCAGCAGCAGACTAGCGGGGGGCATGGTAGAGACCCAGTACTTC.